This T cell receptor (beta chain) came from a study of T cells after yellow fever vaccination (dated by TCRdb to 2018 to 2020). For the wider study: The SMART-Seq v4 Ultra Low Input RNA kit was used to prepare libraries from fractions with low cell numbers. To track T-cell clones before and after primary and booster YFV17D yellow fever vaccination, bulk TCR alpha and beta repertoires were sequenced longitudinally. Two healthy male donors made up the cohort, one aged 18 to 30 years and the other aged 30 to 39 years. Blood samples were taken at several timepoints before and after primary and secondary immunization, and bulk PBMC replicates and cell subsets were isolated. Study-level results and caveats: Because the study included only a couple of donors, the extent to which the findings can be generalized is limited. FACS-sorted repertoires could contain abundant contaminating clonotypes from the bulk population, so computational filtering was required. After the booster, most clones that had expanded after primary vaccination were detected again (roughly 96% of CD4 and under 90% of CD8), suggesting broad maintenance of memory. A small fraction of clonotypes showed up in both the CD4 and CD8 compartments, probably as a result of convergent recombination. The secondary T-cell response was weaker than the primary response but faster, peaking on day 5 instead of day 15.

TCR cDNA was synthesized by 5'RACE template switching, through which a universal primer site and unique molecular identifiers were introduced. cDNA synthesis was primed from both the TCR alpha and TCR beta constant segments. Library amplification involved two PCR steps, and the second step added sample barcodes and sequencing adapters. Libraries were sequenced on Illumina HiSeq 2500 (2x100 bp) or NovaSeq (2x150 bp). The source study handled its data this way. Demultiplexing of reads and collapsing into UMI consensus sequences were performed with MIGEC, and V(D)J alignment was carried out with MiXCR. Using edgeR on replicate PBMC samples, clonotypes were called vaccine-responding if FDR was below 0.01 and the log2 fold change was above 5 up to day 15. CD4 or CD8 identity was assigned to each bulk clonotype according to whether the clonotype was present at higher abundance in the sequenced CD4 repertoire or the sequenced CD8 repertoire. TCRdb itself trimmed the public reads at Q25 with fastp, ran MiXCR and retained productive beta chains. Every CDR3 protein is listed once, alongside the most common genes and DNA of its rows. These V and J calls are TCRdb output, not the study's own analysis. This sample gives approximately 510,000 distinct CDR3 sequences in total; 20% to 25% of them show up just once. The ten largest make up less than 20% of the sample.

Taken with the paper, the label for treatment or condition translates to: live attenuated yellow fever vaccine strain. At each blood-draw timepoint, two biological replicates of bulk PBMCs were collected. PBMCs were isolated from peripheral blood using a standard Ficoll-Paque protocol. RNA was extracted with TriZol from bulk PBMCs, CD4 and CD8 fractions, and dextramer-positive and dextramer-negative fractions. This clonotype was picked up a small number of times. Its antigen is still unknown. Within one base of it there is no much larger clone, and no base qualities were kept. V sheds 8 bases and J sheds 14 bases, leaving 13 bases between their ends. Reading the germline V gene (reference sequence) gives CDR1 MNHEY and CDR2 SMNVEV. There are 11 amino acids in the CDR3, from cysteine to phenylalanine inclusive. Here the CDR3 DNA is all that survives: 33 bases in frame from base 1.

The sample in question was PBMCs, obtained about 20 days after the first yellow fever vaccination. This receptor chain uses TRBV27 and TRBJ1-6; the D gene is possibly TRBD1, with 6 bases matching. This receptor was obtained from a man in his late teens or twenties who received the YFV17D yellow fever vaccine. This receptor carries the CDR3 CASARDNTLHF. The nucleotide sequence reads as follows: TGTGCCAGCGCCCGGGACAACACCCTCCACTTT.